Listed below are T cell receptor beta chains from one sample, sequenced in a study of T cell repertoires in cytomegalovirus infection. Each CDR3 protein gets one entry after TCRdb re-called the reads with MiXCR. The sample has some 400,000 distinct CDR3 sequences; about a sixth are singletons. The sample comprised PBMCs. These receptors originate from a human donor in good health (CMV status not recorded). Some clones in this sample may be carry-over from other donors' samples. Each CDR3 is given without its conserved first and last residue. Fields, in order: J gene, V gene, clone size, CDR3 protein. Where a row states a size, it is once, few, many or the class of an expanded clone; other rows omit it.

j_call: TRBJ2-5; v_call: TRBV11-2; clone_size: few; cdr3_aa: ASSLVSQTETQY
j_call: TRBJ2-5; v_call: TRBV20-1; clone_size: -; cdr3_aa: SAAPGLGRETQY
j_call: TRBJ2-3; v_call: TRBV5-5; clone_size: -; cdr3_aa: ASSVSSGGASDTQY
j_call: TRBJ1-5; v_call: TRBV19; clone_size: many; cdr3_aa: ASSFTHRGLMGQPQH
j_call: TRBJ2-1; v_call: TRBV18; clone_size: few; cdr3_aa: ASSPPGPSGQRQF
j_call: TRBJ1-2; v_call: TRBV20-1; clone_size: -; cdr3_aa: SASRGQPYYGYT
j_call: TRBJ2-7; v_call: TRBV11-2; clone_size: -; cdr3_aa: ASSFAPSGGSYEQY
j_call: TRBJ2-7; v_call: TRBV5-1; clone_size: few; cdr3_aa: ASSLVTGDLYEQY
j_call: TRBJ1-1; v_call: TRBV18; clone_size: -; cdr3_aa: ASVKQGNTEAF
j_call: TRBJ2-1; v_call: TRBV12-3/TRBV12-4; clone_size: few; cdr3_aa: ASSPGTRTNEQF
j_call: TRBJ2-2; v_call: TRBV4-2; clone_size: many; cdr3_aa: ASSPQASGGANTGELF
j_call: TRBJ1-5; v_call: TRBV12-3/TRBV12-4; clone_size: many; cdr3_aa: ASSFNRGIAQPQH
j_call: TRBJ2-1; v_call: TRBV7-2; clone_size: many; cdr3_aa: ASSLERESEQF
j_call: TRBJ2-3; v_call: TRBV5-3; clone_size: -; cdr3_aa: ASQPLSTDTQY
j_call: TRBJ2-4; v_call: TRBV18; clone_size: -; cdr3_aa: ASSPPRGMVNIQY
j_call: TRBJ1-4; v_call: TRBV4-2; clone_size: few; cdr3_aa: ASSQGPAGEKLF
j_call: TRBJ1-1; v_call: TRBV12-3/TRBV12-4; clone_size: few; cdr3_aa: ASSLAPRRAEAF
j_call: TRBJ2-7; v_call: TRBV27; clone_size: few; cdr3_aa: ASSLGALSSYEQY